The rows below give T cell receptor beta chains drawn from one sample of a study of T-cell memory formation after mild COVID-19. Via MiXCR, TCRdb re-called the 5' RACE reads, giving one row per CDR3 protein. The sample includes hundreds of thousands of distinct CDR3 sequences, approximately 24% of them seen just once. The sequenced material came from PBMCs or a T cell subset sorted from them (not recorded which). The receptors were gathered from an adult woman who had mild COVID-19 (a few samples of this study predate the infection). Cell type and time point are not known. Each CDR3 is given with its conserved first and last residue. The D gene is left open where the match is weak. Some rows have no size entry. The others give once, few or many, or a class for an expanded clone.

V	D	size	J	DNA	CDR3
TRBV6-1	TRBD1	few	TRBJ2-4	TGTGCCAGCAGTCCGACAGGGAAAAACATTCAGTACTTC	CASSPTGKNIQYF
TRBV5-8	NA	NA	TRBJ1-2	TGTGCCAGCAGTCCCGGACGGAGTTCCTATGGCTACACCTTC	CASSPGRSSYGYTF
TRBV3-1	NA	few	TRBJ1-5	TGTGCCAGCAGTGGCGGGGGGTCCTCCAATCAGCCCCAGCATTTT	CASSGGGSSNQPQHF
TRBV7-6	TRBD2	NA	TRBJ2-5	TGTGCCAGCAGCTTAGATGGTGGTCTAGCGGGAGCAGGAGAGACCCAGTACTTC	CASSLDGGLAGAGETQYF
TRBV7-9	NA	NA	TRBJ2-7	TGTGCCAGCAGCTTAGAGCTAGGTCCGGCCTACGAGCAGTACTTC	CASSLELGPAYEQYF
TRBV6-5	TRBD1	NA	TRBJ1-2	TGTGCCAGCACCCAGGGGGGGAGAGGCGGCTACACCTTC	CASTQGGRGGYTF
TRBV20-1	TRBD1	NA	TRBJ1-1	TGCAGGGCCCTGGACAGGGGTCGTTTTAATGAAGCTTTCTTT	CRALDRGRFNEAFF
TRBV15	TRBD1	few	TRBJ1-6	TGTGCCACCAGCAGACCTCAGACAGGGCTTGGATCACCCCTCCACTTT	CATSRPQTGLGSPLHF
TRBV7-9	NA	few	TRBJ2-1	TGTGCCAGCAGCTTGGACTTAACCTACAATGAGCAGTTCTTC	CASSLDLTYNEQFF
TRBV5-1	TRBD2	NA	TRBJ2-7	TGCGCCAGCAGCGAGGGACTAGCGACCTACGAGCAGTACTTC	CASSEGLATYEQYF
TRBV20-1	NA	few	TRBJ1-2	TGCAGTGCTAGTGATGCCTCAAGGAACTATGGCTACACCTTC	CSASDASRNYGYTF
TRBV24-1	TRBD2	NA	TRBJ2-7	TGTGCCACCAGTGACAGCGGGACTAGCGCCTACGAGCAGTACTTC	CATSDSGTSAYEQYF
TRBV4-3	TRBD1	few	TRBJ1-4	TGCGCCAGCAGCTTATGGACAGGGACTAATGAAAAACTGTTTTTT	CASSLWTGTNEKLFF
TRBV18	TRBD2	once	TRBJ2-5	TGTGCCAGCTCTCTCGCGGGGGACCCAGAGACCCAGTACTTC	CASSLAGDPETQYF
TRBV7-2	TRBD2	NA	TRBJ2-2	TGTGCCAGCAGCTTATTCGGGAGGTTGGCCGGGGAGCTGTTTTTT	CASSLFGRLAGELFF
TRBV14	NA	NA	TRBJ2-7	TGTGCCAGCAGCCAAAGGCGGGACCCCTCCTACGAGCAGTACTTC	CASSQRRDPSYEQYF
TRBV30	TRBD1	NA	TRBJ2-2	TGTGCCTGGAGCAGGACAGGGGGCTCCGGGGAGCTGTTTTTT	CAWSRTGGSGELFF
TRBV12-3/TRBV12-4	TRBD2	few	TRBJ2-3	TGTGCCAGCAGTTTATTAGCGGGGGTCCCGTCGGATACGCAGTATTTT	CASSLLAGVPSDTQYF
TRBV7-3	TRBD1	NA	TRBJ1-1	TGTGCCAGCAGCCGGGACAGGTTTGGGACTGAAGCTTTCTTT	CASSRDRFGTEAFF
TRBV6-2/TRBV6-3	NA	few	TRBJ2-7	TGTGCCAGCAGATCCCGCTCCAGCGGTTCCTACGAGCAGTACTTC	CASRSRSSGSYEQYF
TRBV7-9	TRBD1	NA	TRBJ1-2	TGTGCCAGCAGCTTCCCACAAGAAGGGACAGATTCTAACTATGGCTACACCTTC	CASSFPQEGTDSNYGYTF
TRBV7-3	NA	NA	TRBJ2-5	TGTGCCAGCAGCTACCTTGGGCGGGGCGGGGAGACCCAGTACTTC	CASSYLGRGGETQYF
TRBV5-5	NA	NA	TRBJ1-2	TGTGCCAGCAGCCCGGCGGTTTATGGCTACACCTTC	CASSPAVYGYTF
TRBV6-2/TRBV6-3	NA	few	TRBJ2-1	TGTGCCAGCAGCTCAACCCTCCTTTTCGACGAGCAGTTCTTC	CASSSTLLFDEQFF
TRBV7-7	NA	few	TRBJ2-1	TGTGCTAGCAGCTTTGGAAGCGGTTCCTACAATGAGCAGTTCTTC	CASSFGSGSYNEQFF
TRBV7-3	NA	NA	TRBJ2-3	TGTGCCAGCAGCCCTACACTAGTTGGTACGCAGTATTTT	CASSPTLVGTQYF
TRBV12-3/TRBV12-4	NA	many	TRBJ2-3	TGTGCCAGTGGTCCCTCAGATACGCAGTATTTT	CASGPSDTQYF
TRBV6-5	NA	few	TRBJ2-7	TGTGCCAGCAGTTCCCTCCCCTACGAGCAGTACTTC	CASSSLPYEQYF
TRBV20-1	NA	few	TRBJ1-5	TGCAGTGCTAGCAGAAAAGCAGGGACCGGTCAGCCCCAGCATTTT	CSASRKAGTGQPQHF
TRBV5-1	NA	NA	TRBJ1-2	TGCGCCAGCAGCACCTCTACAACAGGGTCCCGTTACACCTTC	CASSTSTTGSRYTF
TRBV25-1	TRBD1	NA	TRBJ2-5	TGTGCCAGCAGTGGCGAGGGGGCTGAGGAGACCCAGTACTTC	CASSGEGAEETQYF